This T cell receptor (beta chain) was identified in a study of T cell responses to AZD1222 COVID-19 vaccine. Trimming pared 7 bases from V and 4 bases from J, leaving 15 bases between. The CDR3 has 14 amino acids. Germline V gene lookup returns CDR1 KGHDR and CDR2 SFDVKD. General observations from the study: Just a handful of AZD1222 recipients tested seropositive at baseline. There were mostly white British donors and more females than males, and clonal diversity was possibly underestimated.

The protocol was immunoSEQ multiplex PCR, while the TCRdb copy is restricted to in-frame clones and leaves out a portion. The table records about 140,000 clones, 70% to 90% of them present only once. About this clone itself: Antigen specificity is unknown.

The rearrangement joins TRBV24-1 to TRBJ1-2; a weak D match, TRBD1 (5 bases). This clonotype was sampled from an adult in good health. This specimen was peripheral blood, taken on day 0 of AZD1222 vaccination. The DNA for the CDR3 is TGTGCCACCAGGGGCTTTGGGGACGGCTATGGCTACACCTTC. Its translation: CATRGFGDGYGYTF.